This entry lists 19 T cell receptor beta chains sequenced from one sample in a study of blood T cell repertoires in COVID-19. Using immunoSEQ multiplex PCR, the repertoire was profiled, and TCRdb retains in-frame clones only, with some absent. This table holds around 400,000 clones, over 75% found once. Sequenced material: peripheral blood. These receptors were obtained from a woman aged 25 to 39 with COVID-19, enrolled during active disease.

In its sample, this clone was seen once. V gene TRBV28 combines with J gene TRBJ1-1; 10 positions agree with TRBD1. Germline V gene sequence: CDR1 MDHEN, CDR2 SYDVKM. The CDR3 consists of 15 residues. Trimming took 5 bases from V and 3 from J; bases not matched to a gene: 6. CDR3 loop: CASSRHGTGDTEAFF. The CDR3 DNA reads TGTGCCAGCAGTCGTCATGGGACAGGGGACACTGAAGCTTTCTTT.

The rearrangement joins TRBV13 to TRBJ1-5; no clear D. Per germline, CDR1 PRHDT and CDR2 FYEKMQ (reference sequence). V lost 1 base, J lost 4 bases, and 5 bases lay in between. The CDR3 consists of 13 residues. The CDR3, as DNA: TGTGCCAGCAGCTTAGCGGGGAATCAGCCCCAGCATTTT. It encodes CASSLAGNQPQHF.

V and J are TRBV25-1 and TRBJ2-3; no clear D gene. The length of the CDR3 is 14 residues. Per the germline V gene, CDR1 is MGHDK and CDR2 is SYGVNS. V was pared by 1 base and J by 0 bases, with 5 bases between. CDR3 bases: TGTGCCAGCAGTGAATTTGGCAGCACAGATACGCAGTATTTT. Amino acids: CASSEFGSTDTQYF.

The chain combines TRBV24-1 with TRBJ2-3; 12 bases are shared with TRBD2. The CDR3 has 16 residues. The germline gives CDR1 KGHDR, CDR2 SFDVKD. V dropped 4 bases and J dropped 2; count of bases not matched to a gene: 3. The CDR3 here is CATSEGLAGFTDTQYF. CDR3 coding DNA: TGTGCCACCAGTGAGGGACTAGCGGGTTTCACAGATACGCAGTATTTT.

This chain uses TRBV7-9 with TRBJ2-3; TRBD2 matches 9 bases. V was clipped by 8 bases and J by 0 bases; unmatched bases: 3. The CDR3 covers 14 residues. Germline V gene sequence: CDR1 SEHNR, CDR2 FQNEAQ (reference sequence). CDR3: CASVAGESTDTQYF. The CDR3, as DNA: TGTGCCAGCGTAGCGGGAGAGAGCACAGATACGCAGTATTTT.

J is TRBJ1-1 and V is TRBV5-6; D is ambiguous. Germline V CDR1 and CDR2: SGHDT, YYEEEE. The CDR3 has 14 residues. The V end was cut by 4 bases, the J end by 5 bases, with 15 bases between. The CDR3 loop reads CASSPGPGSTEAFF. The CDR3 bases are TGTGCCAGCAGCCCGGGTCCGGGGAGTACTGAAGCTTTCTTT.

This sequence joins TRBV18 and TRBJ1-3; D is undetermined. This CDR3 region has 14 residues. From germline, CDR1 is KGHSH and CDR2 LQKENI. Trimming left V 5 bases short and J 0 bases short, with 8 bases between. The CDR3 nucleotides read TGTGCCAGCTCAGAACAGAGCTCTGGAAACACCATATATTTT. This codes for CASSEQSSGNTIYF. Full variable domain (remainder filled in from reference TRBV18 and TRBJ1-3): NAGVMQNPRHLVRRRGQEARLRCSPMKGHSHVYWYRQLPEEGLKFMVYLQKENIIDESGMPKERFSAEFPKEGPSILRIQQVVRGDSAAYFCASSEQSSGNTIYFGEGSWLTVV.

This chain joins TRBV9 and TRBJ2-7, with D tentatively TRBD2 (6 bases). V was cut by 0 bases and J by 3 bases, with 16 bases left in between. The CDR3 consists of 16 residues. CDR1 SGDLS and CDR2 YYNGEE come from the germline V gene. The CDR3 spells CASSVGVGSRGYEQYF. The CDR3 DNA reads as TGTGCCAGCAGCGTAGGTGTGGGATCGCGGGGCTACGAGCAGTACTTC. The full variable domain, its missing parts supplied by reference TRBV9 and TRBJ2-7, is DSGVTQTPKHLITATGQRVTLRCSPRSGDLSVYWYQQSLDQGLQFLIQYYNGEERAKGNILERFSAQQFPDLHSELNLSSLELGDSALYFCASSVGVGSRGYEQYFGPGTRLTVT.

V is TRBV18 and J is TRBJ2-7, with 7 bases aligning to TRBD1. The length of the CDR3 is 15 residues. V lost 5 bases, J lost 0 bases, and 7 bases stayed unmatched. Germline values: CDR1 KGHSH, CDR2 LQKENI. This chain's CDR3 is CASSSTGVLSYEQYF. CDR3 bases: TGTGCCAGCTCATCCACAGGGGTTCTCTCCTACGAGCAGTACTTC.

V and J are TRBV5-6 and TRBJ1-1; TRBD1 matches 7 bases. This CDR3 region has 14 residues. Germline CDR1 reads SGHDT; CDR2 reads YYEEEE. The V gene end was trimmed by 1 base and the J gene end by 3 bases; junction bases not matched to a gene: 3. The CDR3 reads CASSLLDRHTEAFF. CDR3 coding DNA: TGTGCCAGCAGCTTGCTGGACAGGCACACTGAAGCTTTCTTT. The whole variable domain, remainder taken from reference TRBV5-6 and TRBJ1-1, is DAGVTQSPTHLIKTRGQQVTLRCSPKSGHDTVSWYQQALGQGPQFIFQYYEEEERQRGNFPDRFSGHQFPNYSSELNVNALLLGDSALYLCASSLLDRHTEAFFGQGTRLTVV.

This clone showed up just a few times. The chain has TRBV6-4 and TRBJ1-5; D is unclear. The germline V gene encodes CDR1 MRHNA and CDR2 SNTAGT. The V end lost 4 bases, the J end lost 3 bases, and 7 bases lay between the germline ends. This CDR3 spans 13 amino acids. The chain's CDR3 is CASSVAINQPQHF. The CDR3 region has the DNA TGTGCCAGCAGTGTAGCGATCAATCAGCCCCAGCATTTT.

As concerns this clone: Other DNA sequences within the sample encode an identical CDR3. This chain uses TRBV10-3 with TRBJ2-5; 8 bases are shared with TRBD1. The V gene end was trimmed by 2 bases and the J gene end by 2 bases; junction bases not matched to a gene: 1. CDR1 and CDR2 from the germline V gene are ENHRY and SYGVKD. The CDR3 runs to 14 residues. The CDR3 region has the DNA TGTGCCATCAGTGAGGACAGGGGACAAGAGACCCAGTACTTC. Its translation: CAISEDRGQETQYF.

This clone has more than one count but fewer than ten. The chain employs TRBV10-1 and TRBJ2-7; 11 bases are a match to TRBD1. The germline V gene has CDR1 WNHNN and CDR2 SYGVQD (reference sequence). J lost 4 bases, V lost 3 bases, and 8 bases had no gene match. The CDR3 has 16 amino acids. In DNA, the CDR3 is TGCGCCAGCAGTGACCTTCTCCGGGACAGGGGGTACGAGCAGTACTTC. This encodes CASSDLLRDRGYEQYF.

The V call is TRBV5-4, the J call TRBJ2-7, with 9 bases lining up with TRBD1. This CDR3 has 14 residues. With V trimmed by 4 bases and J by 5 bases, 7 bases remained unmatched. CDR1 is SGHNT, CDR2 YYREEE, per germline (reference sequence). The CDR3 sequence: CASSGGQGRHEQYF. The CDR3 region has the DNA TGTGCCAGCAGCGGGGGACAGGGACGACACGAGCAGTACTTC.

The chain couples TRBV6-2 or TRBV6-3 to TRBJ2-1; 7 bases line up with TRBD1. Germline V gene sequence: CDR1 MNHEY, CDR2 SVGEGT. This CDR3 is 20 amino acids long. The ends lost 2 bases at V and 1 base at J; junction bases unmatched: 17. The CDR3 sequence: CASSYPPQRQGYASYNEQFF. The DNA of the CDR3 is TGTGCCAGCAGTTACCCACCCCAACGACAGGGCTACGCATCCTACAATGAGCAGTTCTTC.

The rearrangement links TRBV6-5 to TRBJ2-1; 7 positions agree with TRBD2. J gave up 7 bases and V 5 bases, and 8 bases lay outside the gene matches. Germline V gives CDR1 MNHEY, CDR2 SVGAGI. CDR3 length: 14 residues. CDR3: CASSLRLARNEQFF. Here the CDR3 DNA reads TGTGCCAGCAGTCTCAGACTAGCCCGTAATGAGCAGTTCTTC.

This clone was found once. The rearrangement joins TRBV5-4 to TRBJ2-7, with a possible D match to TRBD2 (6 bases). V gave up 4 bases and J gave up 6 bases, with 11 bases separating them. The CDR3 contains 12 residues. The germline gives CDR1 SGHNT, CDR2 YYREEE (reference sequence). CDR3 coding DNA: TGTGCCAGCAGCGTGGGACTCTCCGAGCAGTACTTC. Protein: CASSVGLSEQYF.

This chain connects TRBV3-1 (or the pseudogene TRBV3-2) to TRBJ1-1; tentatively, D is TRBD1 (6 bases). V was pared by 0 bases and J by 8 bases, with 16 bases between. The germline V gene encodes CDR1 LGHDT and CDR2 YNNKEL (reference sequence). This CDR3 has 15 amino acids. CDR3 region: CASSQDGRSRGEAFF. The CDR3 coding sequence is TGTGCCAGCAGCCAAGACGGGAGGAGTAGGGGGGAAGCTTTCTTT.

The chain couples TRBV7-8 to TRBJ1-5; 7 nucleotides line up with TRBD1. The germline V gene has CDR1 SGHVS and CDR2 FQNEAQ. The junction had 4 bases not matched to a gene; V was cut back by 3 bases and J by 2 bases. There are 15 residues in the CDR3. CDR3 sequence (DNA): TGTGCCAGCAGCTTTGACAGGGTAGGCAATCAGCCCCAGCATTTT. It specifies CASSFDRVGNQPQHF.